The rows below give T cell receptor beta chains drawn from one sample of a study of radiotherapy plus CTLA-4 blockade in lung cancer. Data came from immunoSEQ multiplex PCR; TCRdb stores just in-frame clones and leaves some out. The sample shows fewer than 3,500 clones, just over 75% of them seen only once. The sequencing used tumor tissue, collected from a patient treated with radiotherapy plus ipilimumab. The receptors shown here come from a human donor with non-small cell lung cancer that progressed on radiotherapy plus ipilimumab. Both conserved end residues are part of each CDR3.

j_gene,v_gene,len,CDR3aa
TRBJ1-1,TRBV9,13,CASSPRHAEEAFF
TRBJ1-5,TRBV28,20,CASSSPLTSTGLDTNQPQHF
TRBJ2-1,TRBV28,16,CASSGRQGKSYNEQFF
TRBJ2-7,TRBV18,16,CASSPLGPGGEYEQYF
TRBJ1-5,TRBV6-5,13,CASSYAGRQPQHF
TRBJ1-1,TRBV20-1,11,CSARRDRGAFF
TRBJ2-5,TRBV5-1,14,CASSYQGYQETQYF
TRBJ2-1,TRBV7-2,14,CASNPLAGGNEQFF
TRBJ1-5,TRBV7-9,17,CASSLSPGQGTDQPQHF
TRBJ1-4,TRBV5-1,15,CASSLSGISNEKLFF
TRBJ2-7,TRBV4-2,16,CASSAPKGHGPYEQYF
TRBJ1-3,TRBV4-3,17,CASSQDSGGDSGNTIYF
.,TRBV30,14,CAWSLQGSSYEQYF
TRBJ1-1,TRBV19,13,CASTLVWGTEAFF
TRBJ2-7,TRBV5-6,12,CASSLSGNEQYF
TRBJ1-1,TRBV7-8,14,CASSPQTRGTEAFF
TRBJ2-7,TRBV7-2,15,CASSTMDRFFYEQYF
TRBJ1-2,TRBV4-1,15,CASSPSGGEAYGYTF
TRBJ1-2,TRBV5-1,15,CASSLLGQGDYGYTF
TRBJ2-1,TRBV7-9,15,CASSPRDPGGNEQFF
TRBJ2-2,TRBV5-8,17,CASSPGRGVIVSGELFF
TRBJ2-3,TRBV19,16,CASSPRDRGRLYTQYF
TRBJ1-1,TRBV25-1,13,CASSEGDHTETFF
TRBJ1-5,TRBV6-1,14,CASSEGAGGQPQHF
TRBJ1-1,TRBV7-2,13,CASSTRPDSKAFF
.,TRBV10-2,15,CASKLGRDYAYEQYF
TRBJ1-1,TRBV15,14,CATSRGSMNTEAFF
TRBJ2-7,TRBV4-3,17,CASSQDLRGARSYEQYF
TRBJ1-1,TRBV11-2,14,CATDDRTYNTEAFF
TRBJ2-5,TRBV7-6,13,CASSLRLQETQYF
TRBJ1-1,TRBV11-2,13,CASSNYPRDWAFF
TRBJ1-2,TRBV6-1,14,CASRTGTGTYGYTF
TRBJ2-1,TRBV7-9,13,CASRTGLPNEQFF
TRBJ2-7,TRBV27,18,CASSSRTGETGKSYEQYF
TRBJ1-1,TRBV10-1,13,CASSESGSPGAFF
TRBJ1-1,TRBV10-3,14,CAIGNVGENTEAFF
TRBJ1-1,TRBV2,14,CATRAGRMNTEAFF
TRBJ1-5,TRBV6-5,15,CASRAGGRGNQPQHF
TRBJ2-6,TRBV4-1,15,CASSQNMAGANVLTF
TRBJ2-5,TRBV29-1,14,CSVASGGTQETQYF
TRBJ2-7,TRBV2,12,CASRSQGYEQYF
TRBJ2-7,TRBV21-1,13,CASDRDRGYEQYF
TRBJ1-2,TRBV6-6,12,CATGGPFYGYTF